A single sample is the source of the 2 T cell receptor beta chains below, sequenced in a study of early T cells in non-severe SARS-CoV-2 infection. TCRdb re-called the 5' RACE reads with MiXCR, one entry per CDR3 protein. The sample consists of more than 20,000 distinct CDR3 sequences, around 4.2% of them appearing once. The sample was whole blood. The receptors here all came from an adult who was a healthcare worker with PCR-confirmed SARS-CoV-2 infection or an uninfected control (not recorded which).

This clonotype was seen many times. CDR3 DNA: TGCAGTGCTAGAGATAACAGGGGGGGAGGAACTGAAGCTTTCTTT. This codes for CSARDNRGGGTEAFF. This sequence joins TRBV20-1 and TRBJ1-1; TRBD1 agrees at 8 bases. Germline trimming cut 0 bases from V and 5 bases from J; bases unmatched to any gene: 8. The CDR3 loop spans 15 amino acids. The germline V gene has CDR1 DFQATT and CDR2 SNEGSKA (reference sequence).

The chain has TRBV10-3 and TRBJ1-3; the D is unclear. This CDR3 comprises 15 residues. Germline values: CDR1 ENHRY, CDR2 SYGVKD. Trimming cost V 3 bases and J 8 bases, with 17 bases left between them. As DNA, the CDR3 is TGTGCCATCAGTGATTCATTAATAAATGGTGACACCATATATTTT. As protein: CAISDSLINGDTIYF.